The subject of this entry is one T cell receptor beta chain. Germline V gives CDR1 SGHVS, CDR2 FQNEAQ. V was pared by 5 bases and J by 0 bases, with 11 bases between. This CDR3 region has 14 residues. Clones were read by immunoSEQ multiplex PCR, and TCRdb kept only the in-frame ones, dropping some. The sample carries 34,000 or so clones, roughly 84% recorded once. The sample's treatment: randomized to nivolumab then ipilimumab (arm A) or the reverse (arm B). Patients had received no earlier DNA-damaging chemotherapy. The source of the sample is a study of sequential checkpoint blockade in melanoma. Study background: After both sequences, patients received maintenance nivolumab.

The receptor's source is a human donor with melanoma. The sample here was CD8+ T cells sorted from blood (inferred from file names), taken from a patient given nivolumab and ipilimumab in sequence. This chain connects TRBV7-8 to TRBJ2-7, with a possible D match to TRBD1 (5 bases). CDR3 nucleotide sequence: TGTGCCAGCAGCCTACAGGTTACCTCCTACGAGCAGTACTTC. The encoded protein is CASSLQVTSYEQYF.